This T cell receptor (beta chain) was identified in a study of T cell responses to AZD1222 COVID-19 vaccine. Study-level findings and limits: The study identified only six AZD1222 recipients as seropositive at baseline.

About this clone itself: Its target is not known.

The CDR3 consists of 14 residues. Germline assignment: CDR1 MNHEY and CDR2 SVGAGI. After removal of 5 bases from V and 8 bases from J, the junction contained 9 bases not matched to a gene. Using immunoSEQ multiplex PCR, the repertoire was profiled, and TCRdb retains in-frame clones only, with some absent. The table records 150,000 to 200,000 clones, 90% to 95% of them present only once. This specimen consisted of peripheral blood, obtained 28 days after the second AZD1222 dose. This TCR derives from an adult who received the AZD1222 COVID-19 vaccine. The rearrangement uses TRBV6-5 and TRBJ1-3; 7 nucleotides match TRBD1. CDR3 sequence (DNA): TGTGCCAGCAGTCGTGATTCAGGGGGAGACACCATATATTTT. It is translated as CASSRDSGGDTIYF.